The rows below give T cell receptor beta chains drawn from one sample of a study of blood T cells in healthy people across ages. TCRdb itself ran the 5' RACE reads through MiXCR, one entry per CDR3 protein. The data contain over a million distinct CDR3 sequences, under 55% of them singletons. Sequencing used blood. Receptor source: a woman aged 55 to 70 in good health. Each CDR3 is given with its conserved first and last residue. The order of the fields is clone size, J gene, V gene, CDR3 length, D gene, CDR3 DNA, CDR3 protein. D genes are given only for firm matches. Not every row has a clone size; where given, it reads once, few, many or a size class.

- TRBJ2-7 TRBV6-5 16 TRBD1 TGTGCCAGCAGTTACTCGAGAGACAGGGCACCCTACGAGCAGTACTTC CASSYSRDRAPYEQYF
- TRBJ2-5 TRBV20-1 12 - TGCAGTGCTAGAGTGCTGGGGGAGACCCAGTACTTC CSARVLGETQYF
few TRBJ1-2 TRBV29-1 13 TRBD1 TGCAGCGTGGGGACAGGAGATAACTATGGCTACACCTTC CSVGTGDNYGYTF
- TRBJ2-1 TRBV29-1 12 - TGCAGCGTTAGCGGCTCCTACAATGAGCAGTTCTTC CSVSGSYNEQFF
- TRBJ1-2 TRBV3-1 15 TRBD1 TGTGCCAGCAGCCCCAAGGGACAGGGGATCTATGGCTACACCTTC CASSPKGQGIYGYTF
- TRBJ2-5 TRBV27 15 - TGTGCCAGCAGTTTTGGGGGGATGGGGTTGGAGACCCAGTACTTC CASSFGGMGLETQYF
few TRBJ2-1 TRBV11-2 16 TRBD2 TGTGCCAGCAGCTTAGACCTAGCGGGAGGCAACAATGAGCAGTTCTTC CASSLDLAGGNNEQFF
- TRBJ2-7 TRBV3-1 13 TRBD2 TGTGCCAGCAGCCGGTCTAGCGGCTACGAGCAGTACTTC CASSRSSGYEQYF
few TRBJ1-5 TRBV28 13 - TGTGCCAGCAGTTTTAGTAGCAATCAGCCCCAGCATTTT CASSFSSNQPQHF
- TRBJ1-5 TRBV27 15 - TGTGCCAGCAGTTTTCAGGGCAGGGTGAGCCAGCCCCAGCATTTT CASSFQGRVSQPQHF
few TRBJ2-6 TRBV5-1 18 TRBD1 TGCGCCAGCAGCTTGGCCAGGACAGGGGTTTCTGGGGCCAACGTCCTGACTTTC CASSLARTGVSGANVLTF
few TRBJ1-2 TRBV6-5 13 - TGTGCCAGCAGTTACGGTCCACGAAATGGCTACACCTTC CASSYGPRNGYTF
- TRBJ2-1 TRBV11-2 12 TRBD2 TGTGCCAGCAGCTTAGTTCCTAGCGGGCAGTTCTTC CASSLVPSGQFF
- TRBJ2-2 TRBV28 15 - TGTGCCAGCAGTTTTTCGGGGCGGAACACCGGGGAGCTGTTTTTT CASSFSGRNTGELFF
- TRBJ2-1 TRBV5-1 15 TRBD2 TGCGCCAGCAGCTCCAGCGGGAGCCTCTCCAATGAGCAGTTCTTC CASSSSGSLSNEQFF
- TRBJ2-3 TRBV12-3/TRBV12-4 15 - TGTGCCAGCAGGCAAACCGGGACGACGACAGATACGCAGTATTTT CASRQTGTTTDTQYF
many TRBJ2-5 TRBV20-1 15 TRBD2 TGCAGTGCTTACCGACTAGCGGGGGGGGAAGAGACCCAGTACTTC CSAYRLAGGEETQYF
- TRBJ2-7 TRBV27 15 TRBD2 TGTGCCAGCAGTCCTGCGGGTAGCGGGTACTACGAGCAGTACTTC CASSPAGSGYYEQYF
- TRBJ2-1 TRBV7-9 15 - TGTGCCAGCAGTCCCGCTAGGGGGACTCACAATGAGCAGTTCTTC CASSPARGTHNEQFF
- TRBJ2-3 TRBV6-2/TRBV6-3 14 - TGTGCCAGCAGTTCGCCCTCTAGCACAGATACGCAGTATTTT CASSSPSSTDTQYF
few TRBJ2-7 TRBV27 14 - TGTGCCAGCAGTGATGTGTCTACAGCCTACGAGCAGTACTTC CASSDVSTAYEQYF
few TRBJ2-3 TRBV28 13 - TGTGCCAGCAACAGGAGGGGGACAGATACGCAGTATTTT CASNRRGTDTQYF
few TRBJ2-3 TRBV20-1 14 - TGCAGTGCTAGTAGGGACGGACGCACAGATACGCAGTATTTT CSASRDGRTDTQYF
once TRBJ2-3 TRBV24-1 15 TRBD1 TGTGCCACCAGTACAACCGGGACAGGGGCATTTACGCAGTATTTT CATSTTGTGAFTQYF
- TRBJ2-7 TRBV29-1 12 - TGCAGCGGCCGGGGCAGCTCCTACGAGCAGTACTTC CSGRGSSYEQYF
few TRBJ2-3 TRBV7-7 17 TRBD2 TGTGCCAGCAGCCCCGGGACTAGCGGGGAGGCGGTAGATACGCAGTATTTT CASSPGTSGEAVDTQYF
- TRBJ2-5 TRBV19 18 TRBD2 TGTGCCAGTAGTTCACTAGGACTAGCGGGAGGGCCTTCGCCCCAGCAGTACTTC CASSSLGLAGGPSPQQYF
- TRBJ2-7 TRBV15 14 TRBD2 TGTGCCACGCGACTAGCGGGAGGGCCCTACGAGCAGTACTTC CATRLAGGPYEQYF
- TRBJ2-1 TRBV27 13 - TGTGCCAGTGCCTCGGGCCTCTACAATGAGCAGTTCTTC CASASGLYNEQFF
- TRBJ1-1 TRBV25-1 15 - TGTGCCAGCAGGATAGGCGGCCAGGGGAACACTGAAGCTTTCTTT CASRIGGQGNTEAFF
- TRBJ2-7 TRBV15 13 - TGTACCACCAGCGGAACGGACGGCTACGAGCAGTACTTC CTTSGTDGYEQYF
- TRBJ2-7 TRBV6-5 13 - TGTGCCAGCAGGGAGGGGTTCCCCTACGAGCAGTACTTC CASREGFPYEQYF
- TRBJ1-6 TRBV4-1 13 - TGCGCCAGCAGCCTTGCAGGGACTTCACCCCTCCACTTT CASSLAGTSPLHF
many TRBJ2-7 TRBV2 14 TRBD1 TGTGCCAGCAGGGAACAGGGGCCTTCCTACGAGCAGTACTTC CASREQGPSYEQYF
- TRBJ2-1 TRBV5-1 16 - TGCGCCAGCAGCTTCACTAGCACAATAGGGGGCAATGAGCAGTTCTTC CASSFTSTIGGNEQFF
- TRBJ2-5 TRBV28 15 - TGTGCCAGCAGTTTCCTAGGGGTGAATAAAGAGACCCAGTACTTC CASSFLGVNKETQYF
- TRBJ2-7 TRBV4-2 15 - TGTGCCAGCAGCCAAGAACAGGCAGGGGCCTACGAGCAGTACTTC CASSQEQAGAYEQYF
few TRBJ2-4 TRBV4-1 19 - TGCGCCAGCAGCCAAGGCCGCGACAGAGTACCACTAGCCAAAAACATTCAGTACTTC CASSQGRDRVPLAKNIQYF
- TRBJ2-5 TRBV29-1 12 - TGCAGCGTGGTGACGGTGCAAGAGACCCAGTACTTC CSVVTVQETQYF
few TRBJ2-5 TRBV15 13 - TGTGCCACCAGCGGTAGGGTGCTGGAGACCCAGTACTTC CATSGRVLETQYF
- TRBJ1-5 TRBV6-5 15 - TGTGCCAGCAGTCCTACATCCGGCGGAAATCAGCCCCAGCATTTT CASSPTSGGNQPQHF
few TRBJ2-7 TRBV11-2 14 - TGTGCCAGCAGCTTAGCGGCCGAAGGGTACGAGCAGTACTTC CASSLAAEGYEQYF
- TRBJ2-3 TRBV5-1 13 - TGCGCCAGCAGGGCTTGGGGCACAGATACGCAGTATTTT CASRAWGTDTQYF
- TRBJ2-7 TRBV4-2 14 TRBD2 TGTGCCAGCAGCCAAGAGCGGGAGTGGGACGAGCAGTACTTC CASSQEREWDEQYF
- TRBJ2-3 TRBV24-1 16 TRBD2 TGTGCCACTAGTTCTGGGACTAGCGGGAGGAAAGATACGCAGTATTTT CATSSGTSGRKDTQYF
few TRBJ1-2 TRBV24-1 13 TRBD1 TGTGCCACCAGTGAGGACAGGAGAAATGGCTACACCTTC CATSEDRRNGYTF
few TRBJ2-3 TRBV20-1 19 TRBD1 TGCAGTGCTAGAGAGGGGTGGGACAGGGGCCACACTAGCACAGATACGCAGTATTTT CSAREGWDRGHTSTDTQYF
- TRBJ2-5 TRBV7-9 15 - TGTGCCAGCAGCTTGACAGGATCGTACCAAGAGACCCAGTACTTC CASSLTGSYQETQYF
- TRBJ2-3 TRBV6-5 16 - TGTGCCAGCAGTCCTGGGGGGAGGGGGCGGTCAGATACGCAGTATTTT CASSPGGRGRSDTQYF
- TRBJ2-7 TRBV6-6 20 TRBD2 TGTGCCAGCAGTTATGTAAAAGGGACTAGCGGGAGAGTAGGGCACAATGAGCAGTACTTC CASSYVKGTSGRVGHNEQYF
- TRBJ2-7 TRBV21-1 19 - TGTGCCAGCAGCGAATACTCCGGGACAGGCGGGCAAGGTCCCTACGAGCAGTACTTC CASSEYSGTGGQGPYEQYF
few TRBJ1-2 TRBV7-6 16 - TGTGCCAGCAGCTTAGGAGGGAGATTTCATGGGGATGGCTACACCTTC CASSLGGRFHGDGYTF
many TRBJ2-5 TRBV29-1 12 - TGCAGCGTGGTACAGGGTTCGGAGACCCAGTACTTC CSVVQGSETQYF
few TRBJ1-2 TRBV15 13 - TGTGCCACCAGCAGAGGGAACAGCTATGGCTACACCTTC CATSRGNSYGYTF
- TRBJ1-2 TRBV20-1 10 - TGCAGTGCTAACAAATATGGCTACACCTTC CSANKYGYTF
- TRBJ2-1 TRBV20-1 15 - TGCAGTGCTAGAGAAGCTGGCCAGATGTACAATGAGCAGTTCTTC CSAREAGQMYNEQFF
few TRBJ1-5 TRBV30 13 TRBD1 TGTGCCTGGAATACAGGGGAAGGTCAGCCCCAGCATTTT CAWNTGEGQPQHF
- TRBJ2-4 TRBV20-1 14 - TGCAGTGCCACTACACCGGGACTTTCAAACATTCAGTACTTC CSATTPGLSNIQYF